The TCR beta chain described here comes from a study of response to subunit inactivated influenza vaccine. This clonotype showed up many times. The antigen remains undetermined. The germline gives CDR1 DFQATT, CDR2 SNEGSKA (reference sequence). The CDR3 is 14 amino acids. Between the trimmed V and J ends, which lost 6 bases and 0 bases, there was a span of 15 bases. Notes on the study in general: The authors suggested that few new T cells are recruited per seasonal influenza vaccination.

TCRdb itself ran the RT-PCR reads through MiXCR, one entry per CDR3 protein. The data contain approximately 530,000 distinct CDR3 sequences, about 7.2% of them seen just once; the ten biggest clones take up around 13%. The sample consisted of PBMCs from blood, taken approximately 25 months after vaccination. The TCR was taken from a man between 50 and 69 years old who received an inactivated influenza vaccine. The chain carries TRBV20-1 and TRBJ2-7; D perhaps matches TRBD2 (6 bases). This CDR3 is CSAAKAGRSYEQYF. In DNA, the CDR3 is TGCAGTGCCGCTAAGGCGGGGCGCTCCTACGAGCAGTACTTC.